Presented here are 8 T cell receptor beta chains from one specimen sequenced in a study of shared clonotypes between healthy human individuals. The table came from immunoSEQ multiplex PCR; TCRdb's copy has only in-frame clones and leaves some out. The sample consists of under 2.5 million clones, just under 95% of them appearing once. The sample taken for sequencing was naive CD4+ T cells from PBMCs. The subset denotes: CD45RA+ positively selected. These receptors were taken from a young man in good health. Some clones in this sample may be carry-over from other donors' samples.

This sequence joins TRBV2 and TRBJ1-1; D not resolved. Trimming removed 6 bases at V and 6 bases at J, with 20 bases between. Germline values: CDR1 SNHLY, CDR2 FYNNEI. CDR3 length: 15 amino acids. In DNA form, the CDR3 reads TGTGCCAGCAGGGGGTCCCTTAACACGATCCCTGAAGCTTTCTTT. This translates into CASRGSLNTIPEAFF.

In its sample, this clone was seen a few times. This chain uses TRBV20-1 with TRBJ1-1; D is unresolved. The V end lost 4 bases, the J end lost 1 base, and 4 bases lay between the germline ends. Germline V CDR1 and CDR2: DFQATT, SNEGSKA (reference sequence). The length of the CDR3 is 11 residues. As DNA, the CDR3 is TGCAGTGCTATAGCGAACACTGAAGCTTTCTTT. This translates into CSAIANTEAFF.

In regard to this clone: The identical CDR3 is also encoded by other nucleotide sequences in the sample. The J gene is TRBJ2-1, the V gene TRBV9, with unresolved D. Per germline, CDR1 SGDLS and CDR2 YYNGEE. CDR3 length equals 15 residues. Trimming cost V 2 bases and J 1 base, with 10 bases left between them. The DNA of the CDR3 is TGTGCCAGCAGCGTTGGGCCAGAGTCCTACAATGAGCAGTTCTTC. The encoded protein is CASSVGPESYNEQFF.

The V and J genes are TRBV6-1 and TRBJ2-1, with 10 bases identical to TRBD2. The V gene end was trimmed by 4 bases and the J gene end by 5 bases; junction bases not matched to a gene: 5. This CDR3 region has 15 residues. The germline gives CDR1 MNHNS, CDR2 SASEGT. This CDR3 is CASSGRTSGNNEQFF. The DNA for the CDR3 is TGTGCCAGCAGTGGGCGGACTAGCGGAAACAATGAGCAGTTCTTC.

This sequence joins TRBV9 and TRBJ2-5, with TRBD2 matching over 8 bases. There are 16 residues in the CDR3. The trim removed 4 bases at V and 5 bases at J, leaving 13 bases unmatched. Germline V gene sequence: CDR1 SGDLS, CDR2 YYNGEE. CDR3 DNA: TGTGCCAGCAGCCCCAGCGGGAGTTTAACTGTGGAGACCCAGTACTTC. This sequence encodes CASSPSGSLTVETQYF.

This chain links TRBV5-4 with TRBJ2-6; D is unresolved. V lost 6 bases to trimming and J lost 0 bases, with 16 bases between them. The germline V gene encodes CDR1 SGHNT and CDR2 YYREEE (reference sequence). This CDR3 region has 17 residues. The chain's CDR3 is CASTVRSRSSGANVLTF. CDR3 nucleotide sequence: TGTGCCAGCACCGTGCGGTCCCGGAGCTCTGGGGCCAACGTCCTGACTTTC.

V usage is TRBV19 and J usage is TRBJ2-5; TRBD2 aligns across 7 bases. Germline assignment: CDR1 LNHDA and CDR2 SQIVND (reference sequence). With 0 bases clipped from V and 2 bases from J, the junction kept 6 bases outside the gene matches. The CDR3 totals 16 residues. The CDR3 DNA reads as TGTGCCAGTAGTATAGATGCGGGGGTAGGGCAAGAGACCCAGTACTTC. The encoded protein is CASSIDAGVGQETQYF.

The V gene is TRBV5-1, the J gene TRBJ2-7, with D perhaps matching TRBD1 (5 bases). The CDR3 loop spans 13 amino acids. The V gene lost 5 bases and the J gene lost 4 bases, with 13 bases spanning the gap. The germline V gene has CDR1 SGHRS and CDR2 YFSETQ. Here the CDR3 DNA reads TGCGCCAGCAGTCCCCAGGGTGATTACGAGCAGTACTTC. Its translation: CASSPQGDYEQYF.